This T cell receptor (beta chain) was identified during a study of OX40 agonist ivuxolimab in advanced cancers. Study as a whole: Intravenous ivuxolimab was administered to patients every 2 weeks at 0.01 to 10 mg/kg. Patients enrolled in dose escalation were diagnosed with hepatocellular carcinoma, melanoma, renal cell or head and neck cancer.

Looked up from germline, CDR1 is KGHSH and CDR2 is LQKENI. The CDR3 extends over 15 amino acids. The V gene end was trimmed by 2 bases and the J gene end by 4 bases; junction bases not matched to a gene: 4. Profiling relied on immunoSEQ multiplex PCR, and the TCRdb table lists in-frame clones only, not all of them. The sample has more than 75,000 clones; approximately 81% are singletons. This clone was seen a few times. Its specificity is not known. This specimen includes other DNA sequences encoding the same CDR3. Findings and caveats of the study: At 0.1 to 3.0 mg/kg and by week 6, CD4+ and CD8+ T cells in the blood had expanded clonally.

The specimen was CD4+ or CD8+ T cells sorted from blood, collected in a trial of the OX40 agonist ivuxolimab. The rearrangement uses TRBV18 and TRBJ1-5, with TRBD1 matching 8 bases. This receptor was taken from an adult with an advanced solid tumor such as melanoma, head and neck, liver or kidney cancer. Here the CDR3 DNA reads TGTGCCAGCTCACCAGACAGGGGTGGAAATCAGCCCCAGCATTTT. It specifies CASSPDRGGNQPQHF.